Listed here are 19 T cell receptor beta chains from one sample, sequenced in a study of spatial heterogeneity in lung cancer. The time point was: sample taken at primary tumor resection. These receptors' antigens are unknown. Overall study results and limits: Intratumoral expanded alpha and beta TCR counts were found to track tumor mutation counts.

One entry per CDR3 protein, called by TCRdb with MiXCR from the 5' RACE reads. The sample yields about 18,000 distinct CDR3 sequences, approximately 9.6% seen once. The source material was lung tumor tissue, sampled at surgery. Receptor source: a female donor with early-stage non-small cell lung cancer.

This clonotype appeared many times. Little can be read into the size of this beta chain, an off-target read in a library designed for alpha chains. The V and J genes are TRBV7-2 and TRBJ2-1; a possible D gene is TRBD1 (6 bases). The CDR3 spans 13 residues. Germline V gene lookup returns CDR1 SGHTA and CDR2 FQGNSA. Trimming took off 5 bases at V and 8 bases at J, with 13 bases between the two ends. Here the CDR3 DNA reads TGTGCCAGCAGCCCCCCTCAGGGGCATGAGCAGTTCTTC. This gives the protein CASSPPQGHEQFF.

On this clonotype: As an off-target read in a library built for alpha chains, this beta chain has a frequency of little significance. The chain is built from TRBV7-2 and TRBJ1-1, with TRBD1 matching over 7 bases. Germline CDR1 SGHTA, CDR2 FQGNSA. V dropped 1 base and J dropped 1; count of bases not matched to a gene: 9. This CDR3 contains 17 residues. In DNA form, the CDR3 reads TGTGCCAGCAGCTTAGTACCAGGGGGGTATCAGAACACTGAAGCTTTCTTT. This gives the protein CASSLVPGGYQNTEAFF.

With respect to this clonotype: This beta chain is a stray read from a library made for alpha chains; its abundance is not meaningful. V and J are TRBV11-1 and TRBJ1-4; TRBD1 might be the D (5 bases). Trimming cost V 5 bases and J 6 bases, with 16 bases left between them. This CDR3 has 15 residues. Germline CDR1 is SGHAT and CDR2 is FQDESV (reference sequence). The CDR3 nucleotides are TGTGCCAGCAGCACCCGGGACCGTGTGGATGAAAAACTGTTTTTT. This gives the protein CASSTRDRVDEKLFF. Full variable domain (outside the CDR3, taken from reference TRBV11-1 and TRBJ1-4): EAEVAQSPRYKITEKSQAVAFWCDPISGHATLYWYRQILGQGPELLVQFQDESVVDDSQLPKDRFSAERLKGVDSTLKIQPAELGDSAMYLCASSTRDRVDEKLFFGSGTQLSVL.

This clonotype was detected only a few times. This beta chain was picked up by a library intended for alpha chains and is off target, so its count carries little meaning. This chain joins TRBV6-1 and TRBJ2-1; D perhaps matches TRBD1 (5 bases). CDR1 and CDR2 from the germline V gene are MNHNS and SASEGT. This CDR3 spans 13 amino acids. The V end was cut by 2 bases, the J end by 9 bases, with 11 bases between. CDR3 coding DNA: TGTGCCAGCAGTGAATCCAGGGCGTCTGAGCAGTTCTTC. Encoded protein: CASSESRASEQFF.

Concerning this clonotype itself: This beta chain is a stray sequence in a library constructed for alpha chains; its clone size is not meaningful. The chain employs TRBV6-5 and TRBJ1-6; 7 bases match TRBD1. CDR3 length: 16 amino acids. The J segment lost 2 bases and the V segment lost 0 bases, leaving 1 base of the junction unmatched. Germline CDR1 MNHEY, CDR2 SVGAGI. The CDR3 protein is CASSYSTGTYNSPLHF. In DNA form, the CDR3 reads TGTGCCAGCAGTTACTCGACAGGGACCTATAATTCACCCCTCCACTTT.

Turning to this clonotype: For a library built for alpha chains, this beta chain is a stray read; little rests on its size. This sequence joins TRBV6-2 or TRBV6-3 and TRBJ1-6; the D gene is possibly TRBD1 (5 bases). CDR1 MNHEY and CDR2 SVGEGT come from the germline V gene. CDR3 length: 16 amino acids. Deletions cut 2 bases from V and 9 bases from J, with 17 bases between. The CDR3 spells CASSYQGAEYGSPLHF. DNA for the CDR3: TGTGCCAGCAGTTACCAGGGCGCGGAGTATGGTTCACCCCTCCACTTT.

This clonotype appeared many times. A library made for alpha chains picked up this beta chain off target, so its size means little. This chain joins TRBV20-1 and TRBJ1-5; perhaps TRBD1 as D (6 bases). V was cut by 8 bases and J by 7 bases, with 15 bases left in between. Germline CDR1 reads DFQATT; CDR2 reads SNEGSKA (reference sequence). The CDR3 has 12 residues. CDR3 sequence reads: CSLAGGGQPQHF. The CDR3 bases are TGCAGTTTAGCCGGGGGCGGGCAGCCCCAGCATTTT.

Notes on this clonotype: Found in a library prepared for alpha chains, this beta chain is an off-target read, and its abundance has little meaning. The chain uses TRBV7-3 and TRBJ2-6, with D uncertain. CDR1 and CDR2 (germline): SGHTA, FQGTGA. This CDR3 contains 17 residues. The V end lost 0 bases, the J end lost 1 base, and 10 bases lay between the germline ends. The CDR3 DNA reads TGTGCCAGCAGCTTAACAGGACGTATATCTGGGGCCAACGTCCTGACTTTC. Amino acid sequence: CASSLTGRISGANVLTF.

This clonotype was counted ten times or more. Because the library targeted alpha chains, this beta chain is an off-target read whose size means little. The rearrangement links TRBV7-2 to TRBJ1-5, with D possibly being TRBD1 (6 bases). This CDR3 has 13 amino acids. Germline V gene sequence: CDR1 SGHTA, CDR2 FQGNSA. V lost 4 bases, J lost 7 bases, and 11 bases lay in between. In DNA, the CDR3 is TGTGCCAGCAGCTACAGGGTTGACCAGCCCCAGCATTTT. It encodes CASSYRVDQPQHF.

Of note for this clonotype: The library was designed around alpha chains, so this beta chain is a stray read whose abundance carries little weight. The chain links TRBV11-2 to TRBJ2-1, with TRBD2 as a possible D gene (7 bases). CDR3 size: 14 residues. Trimming took off 2 bases at V and 9 bases at J, with 14 bases between the two ends. CDR1 and CDR2 from the germline V gene are SGHAT and FQNNGV. CDR3 sequence: CASSLIRGAGEQFF. The CDR3 coding sequence is TGTGCCAGCAGCTTAATCCGGGGGGCTGGTGAGCAGTTCTTC.

About this clonotype itself: Because the library targeted alpha chains, this beta chain is an off-target read whose size means little. The chain uses TRBV30 and TRBJ2-1; 7 bases are a match to TRBD2. The V segment lost 2 bases and the J segment 1 base; nucleotides outside the gene matches: 8. Germline-derived CDR1 and CDR2 are GTSNPN and SVGIG (reference sequence). The CDR3 has 16 amino acids. The CDR3 nucleotides read TGTGCCTGGAGTCAACCTACTAGCGCTTCCTACAATGAGCAGTTCTTC. This sequence encodes CAWSQPTSASYNEQFF.

About this clonotype: This beta chain came through as a stray read in a library set up for alpha chains, and its size says little. This sequence joins TRBV3-1 and TRBJ2-5, with 11 bases fitting TRBD2. Unmatched junction bases numbered 1, after V lost 3 bases and J lost 1 base. The CDR3 consists of 15 residues. Per the germline V gene, CDR1 is LGHDT and CDR2 is YNNKEL (reference sequence). CDR3 nucleotides: TGTGCCAGCAGCCAGGGGACTAGCGGCCAAGAGACCCAGTACTTC. As protein: CASSQGTSGQETQYF.

As for this clonotype: Since it is a stray read in a library aimed at alpha chains, this beta chain has a size that is not meaningful. The chain uses TRBV5-1 and TRBJ1-2, with unresolved D. Between the trimmed V and J ends, which lost 1 base and 2 bases, there was a span of 9 bases. The CDR3 loop spans 14 amino acids. Germline CDR1 SGHRS, CDR2 YFSETQ. CDR3: CASSLTTENYGYTF. The CDR3 coding sequence is TGCGCCAGCAGCTTGACCACGGAGAACTATGGCTACACCTTC.

This clonotype appeared many times. This beta chain slipped into a library made for alpha chains as a stray read, so its size is not meaningful. The chain recombines TRBV20-1 with TRBJ2-5; D ambiguous. The CDR3 extends over 13 amino acids. The V end lost 0 bases, the J end lost 2 bases, and 7 bases lay between the germline ends. The germline CDR1 and CDR2 sequences are DFQATT and SNEGSKA (reference sequence). The CDR3 sequence is CSARDPPQETQYF. In DNA, the CDR3 is TGCAGTGCTAGAGATCCACCTCAAGAGACCCAGTACTTC.

On this clonotype itself: The junction does not match germline at one end; this may be a read error. Little can be read into the size of this beta chain, an off-target read in a library designed for alpha chains. V gene TRBV7-9 combines with J gene TRBJ2-7; 10 bases line up with TRBD1. The CDR3 runs to 13 residues. CDR1 is SEHNR, CDR2 FQNEAQ, per germline (reference sequence). CDR3 nucleotide sequence: TGTGCCAGCAGCTTATACGACAGGGGGCAGGCCGACTTC. It translates to CASSLYDRGQADF.

This clonotype has only a few counts. Within a library made for alpha chains, this beta chain is off target, and its count is uninformative. V is TRBV6-1 and J is TRBJ1-1, with D perhaps matching TRBD1 (5 bases). The CDR3 is 13 residues long. The ends were cut back, 5 bases at V and 5 bases at J, with 12 bases in the middle. Germline loops: CDR1 MNHNS, CDR2 SASEGT. The CDR3 loop is CASSTTAETEAFF. The CDR3 DNA is TGTGCCAGCAGTACGACAGCAGAGACTGAAGCTTTCTTT.

This clonotype was recorded at least ten times. This beta chain turned up in a library designed for alpha chains; as an off-target read, its abundance says little. The chain combines TRBV2 with TRBJ1-1; 8 bases are a match to TRBD1. Germline V CDR1 and CDR2: SNHLY, FYNNEI. The CDR3 has 12 amino acids. V was pared by 7 bases and J by 4 bases, with 2 bases of the junction left unmatched. The CDR3 protein is CASKGQATEAFF. CDR3 nucleotides: TGTGCCAGCAAGGGACAGGCCACTGAAGCTTTCTTT.

As to this clonotype: This beta chain represents an off-target read in a library built for alpha chains; its size is of limited meaning. The chain combines TRBV28 with TRBJ2-2, with D uncertain. The germline V and J ends were trimmed by 5 bases and 2 bases, with 12 bases remaining between them. The germline CDR1 and CDR2 sequences are MDHEN and SYDVKM. This CDR3 is 15 amino acids long. The CDR3 coding sequence is TGTGCCAGCAGTCCCCGGTCCTTTAACACCGGGGAGCTGTTTTTT. Its translation is CASSPRSFNTGELFF.

This clonotype has more than one count but fewer than ten. This beta chain lies outside the target of a library built for alpha chains; its clone size means little. The chain couples TRBV29-1 to TRBJ1-4; no clear D gene. The CDR3 has 15 amino acids. V lost 6 bases to trimming and J lost 1 base, with 15 bases between them. From germline, CDR1 is SQVTM and CDR2 ANQGSEA. CDR3 sequence reads: CSVRESAGTNEKLFF. Here the CDR3 DNA reads TGCAGCGTGAGGGAGTCGGCTGGAACTAATGAAAAACTGTTTTTT. The full variable domain, completed using reference TRBV29-1 and TRBJ1-4, is SAVISQKPSRDICQRGTSLTIQCQVDSQVTMMFWYRQQPGQSLTLIATANQGSEATYESGFVIDKFPISRPNLTFSTLTVSNMSPEDSSIYLCSVRESAGTNEKLFFGSGTQLSVL.